This is a list of T cell receptor beta chains from one sample in a study of tumor and adjacent non-tumor tissue in lung cancer. Using its own MiXCR run on the multiplex PCR reads, TCRdb lists one record per CDR3 protein. The table lists under 150,000 distinct CDR3 sequences, roughly 66% of them singletons, with approximately 18% in the top ten. Sample: lung tumor tissue. The origin of the receptors is a man aged 55-75 years with small cell lung cancer. Both conserved end residues are part of each CDR3. The D gene is left open where the match is weak. The size entry is marked missing in some rows and otherwise reads once, few, many or a size class.

V,J,D,size,CDR3,DNA
TRBV29-1,TRBJ2-5,TRBD2,.,CSVDVPLAVDTQYF,TGCAGCGTTGATGTACCCCTAGCGGTAGATACACAGTACTTC
TRBV20-1,TRBJ2-1,.,many,CSGLGGEYNEQFF,TGCAGTGGTTTGGGCGGGGAATACAATGAGCAGTTCTTC
TRBV28,TRBJ2-7,.,.,CASRTERSSCEQYF,TGTGCCAGCAGGACCGAGAGGAGCTCCTGCGAGCAGTACTTC
TRBV29-1,TRBJ2-3,TRBD2,once,CSIDSGGRYTQYF,TGCAGCATTGACTCGGGAGGGCGGTATACGCAGTATTTT
TRBV6-6,TRBJ2-1,TRBD2,.,CASSYSLAGGNEQSF,TGTGCCAGCAGTTATTCCCTAGCGGGAGGCAATGAGCAGTCCTTC
TRBV30,TRBJ1-1,.,.,CASSGRASNTEAFF,TGTGCCTCCTCAGGGAGGGCCTCGAACACTGAAGCTTTCTTT
TRBV11-1,TRBJ2-2,.,many,CASRQNTGELFF,TGTGCCAGCAGACAGAATACCGGGGAGCTGTTTTTT
TRBV6-1,TRBJ2-6,.,.,CTSSEVPGRGRRSGANVLTF,TGTACCAGCAGTGAGGTCCCGGGACGGGGTAGAAGGTCTGGGGCCAACGTCCTGACTTTC
TRBV11-2,TRBJ2-5,.,.,CASSSGLGGARGETQYF,TGTGCCAGCAGCTCCGGGTTAGGAGGGGCACGGGGAGAGACCCAGTACTTC
TRBV11-3,TRBJ2-7,TRBD1,.,CASSRPGTGIHGQYF,TGTGCCAGCAGCCGTCCCGGGACAGGGATCCACGGGCAGTACTTC
TRBV6-1,TRBJ2-2,.,few,CTSFPAHTGELFF,TGTACCAGCTTCCCGGCCCACACCGGGGAGCTGTTTTTT
TRBV13,TRBJ2-7,.,medium-sized,CASSLGSYEQYF,TGTGCCAGCAGCTTAGGCTCCTACGAGCAGTACTTC
TRBV28,TRBJ2-5,TRBD1,.,CASSSTGGQETQYF,TGTGCCAGCAGTTCCACAGGGGGTCAAGAGACCCAGTACTTC
TRBV12-3/TRBV12-4,TRBJ2-7,TRBD2,few,CASSLVWGGEQYF,TGTGCCAGCAGTTTAGTATGGGGGGGCGAGCAGTACTTC
TRBV12-3/TRBV12-4,TRBJ2-6,.,.,CASSQRREAGTNVLTF,TGTGCCAGCAGCCAAAGGAGGGAGGCTGGGACCAACGTCCTGACTTTC
TRBV11-2,TRBJ1-2,.,.,CASSQGGQDYGYTF,TGTGCCAGCAGCCAAGGGGGTCAGGACTATGGTTACACCTTC
TRBV6-2/TRBV6-3,TRBJ1-2,.,.,CTSRYDRSYGYTF,TGTACCAGCAGATACGACAGGAGCTATGGCTACACCTTC
TRBV11-2,TRBJ1-5,.,.,CASSLCRGQPQHF,TGTGCCAGCAGCTTATGCAGGGGCCAGCCCCAGCATTTT
TRBV14,TRBJ1-2,.,.,CASSRHGQNYGYTF,TGTGCCAGCAGTCGACACGGACAGAACTATGGCTACACCTTC
TRBV11-3,TRBJ2-7,.,.,CASSPPCLGVSSYEQYF,TGTGCCAGCAGCCCTCCGTGTTTGGGGGTCAGCTCCTACGAGCAGTACTTC
TRBV10-1,TRBJ2-5,.,.,CASSGHPISGGGHETQYF,TGCGCCAGCAGTGGACACCCGATTAGCGGAGGAGGGCACGAGACCCAGTATTTC
TRBV20-1,TRBJ1-4,TRBD1,.,CNASLRNRGAGEKLFF,TGCAATGCTAGCCTCCGCAACAGGGGAGCAGGGGAAAAACTGTTTTTT
TRBV6-1,TRBJ1-5,.,.,CASSESGGYQPQHF,TGTGCCAGTAGTGAATCAGGAGGCTATCAGCCCCAGCATTTT